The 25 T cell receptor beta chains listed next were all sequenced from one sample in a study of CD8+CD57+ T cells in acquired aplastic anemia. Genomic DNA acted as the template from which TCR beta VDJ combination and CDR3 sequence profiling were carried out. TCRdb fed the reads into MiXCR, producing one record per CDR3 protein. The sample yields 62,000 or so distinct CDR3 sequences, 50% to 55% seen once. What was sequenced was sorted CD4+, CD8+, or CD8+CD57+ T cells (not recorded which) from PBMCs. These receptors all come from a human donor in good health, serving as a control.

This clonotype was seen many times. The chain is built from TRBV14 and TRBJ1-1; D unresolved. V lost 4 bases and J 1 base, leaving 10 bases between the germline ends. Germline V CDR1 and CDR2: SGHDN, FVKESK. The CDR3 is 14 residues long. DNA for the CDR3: TGTGCCAGCAGCCCTCTTACAGCGAACACTGAAGCTTTCTTT. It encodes CASSPLTANTEAFF.

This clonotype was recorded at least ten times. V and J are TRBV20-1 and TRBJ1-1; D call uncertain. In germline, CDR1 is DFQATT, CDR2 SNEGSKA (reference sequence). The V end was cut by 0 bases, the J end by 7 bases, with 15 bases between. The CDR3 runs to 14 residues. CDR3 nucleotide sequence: TGCAGTGCTAGAGATCTTGGCGGACTGGGTGAAGCTTTCTTT. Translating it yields CSARDLGGLGEAFF.

DNA for the CDR3: TGCAGTGCTAGAGAGTTCTCCAGAGCTCGAGAAGATGGCTACACCTTC. It encodes CSAREFSRAREDGYTF. The V call is TRBV20-1, the J call TRBJ1-2; D is unresolved. Germline loops: CDR1 DFQATT, CDR2 SNEGSKA (reference sequence). V lost 0 bases to trimming and J lost 6 bases, with 20 bases between them. This CDR3 contains 16 residues.

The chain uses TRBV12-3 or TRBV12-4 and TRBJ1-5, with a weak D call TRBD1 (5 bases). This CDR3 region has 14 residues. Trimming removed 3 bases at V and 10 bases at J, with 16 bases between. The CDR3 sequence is CASSFIGGKGPQHF. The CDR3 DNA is TGTGCCAGCAGTTTTATCGGGGGTAAAGGTCCCCAGCATTTT.

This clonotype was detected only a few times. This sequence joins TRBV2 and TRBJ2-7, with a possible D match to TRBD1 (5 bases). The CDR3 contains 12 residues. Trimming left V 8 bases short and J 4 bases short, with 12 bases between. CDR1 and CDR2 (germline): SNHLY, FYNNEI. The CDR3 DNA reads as TGTGCCAGCGGAAGACAGTCATACGAGCAGTACTTC. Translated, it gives CASGRQSYEQYF. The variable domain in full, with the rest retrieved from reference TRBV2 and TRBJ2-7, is EPEVTQTPSHQVTQMGQEVILRCVPISNHLYFYWYRQILGQKVEFLVSFYNNEISEKSEIFDDQFSVERPDGSNFTLKIRSTKLEDSAMYFCASGRQSYEQYFGPGTRLTVT.

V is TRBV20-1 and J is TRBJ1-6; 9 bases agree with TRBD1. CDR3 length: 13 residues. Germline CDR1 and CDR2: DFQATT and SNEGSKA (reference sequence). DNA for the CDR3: TGCAGCGGACGGACAGGGGAATATTCACCCCTCCACTTT. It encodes CSGRTGEYSPLHF.

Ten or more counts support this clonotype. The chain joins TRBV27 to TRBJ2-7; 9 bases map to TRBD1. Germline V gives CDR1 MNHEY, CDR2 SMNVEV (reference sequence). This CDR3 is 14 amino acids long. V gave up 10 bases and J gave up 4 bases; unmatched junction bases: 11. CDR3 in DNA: TGTGCCACCCAGGGACAGGGAGGCGTGTACGAGCAGTACTTC. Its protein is CATQGQGGVYEQYF.

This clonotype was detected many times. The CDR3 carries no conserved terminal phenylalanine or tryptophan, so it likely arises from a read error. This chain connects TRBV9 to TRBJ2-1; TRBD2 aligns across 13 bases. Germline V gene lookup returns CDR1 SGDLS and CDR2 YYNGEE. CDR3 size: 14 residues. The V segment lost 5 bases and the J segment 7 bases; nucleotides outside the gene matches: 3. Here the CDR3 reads CASSGLAGENEQFS. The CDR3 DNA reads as TGTGCCAGCAGTGGACTAGCGGGAGAGAATGAGCAGTTCTCC.

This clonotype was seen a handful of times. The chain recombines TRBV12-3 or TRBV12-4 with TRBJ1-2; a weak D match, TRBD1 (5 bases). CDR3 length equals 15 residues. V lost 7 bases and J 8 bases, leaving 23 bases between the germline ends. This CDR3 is CASTLFGGKGRGYTF. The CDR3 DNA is TGTGCCAGCACCCTTTTTGGGGGGAAGGGCCGGGGCTACACCTTC.

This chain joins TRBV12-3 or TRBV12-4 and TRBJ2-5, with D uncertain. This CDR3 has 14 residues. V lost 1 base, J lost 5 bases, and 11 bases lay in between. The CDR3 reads CASSLGLLGETQYF. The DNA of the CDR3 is TGTGCCAGCAGTTTAGGGTTGTTAGGGGAGACCCAGTACTTC.

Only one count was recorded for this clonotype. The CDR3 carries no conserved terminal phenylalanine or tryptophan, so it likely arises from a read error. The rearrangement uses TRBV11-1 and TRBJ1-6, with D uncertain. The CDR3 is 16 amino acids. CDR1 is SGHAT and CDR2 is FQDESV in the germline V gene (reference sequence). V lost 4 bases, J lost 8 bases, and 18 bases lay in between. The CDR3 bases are TGTGCCAGCAGCTCAGCTAAGGGCCTACAATATTCACCCCTCCACCTT. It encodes CASSSAKGLQYSPLHL.

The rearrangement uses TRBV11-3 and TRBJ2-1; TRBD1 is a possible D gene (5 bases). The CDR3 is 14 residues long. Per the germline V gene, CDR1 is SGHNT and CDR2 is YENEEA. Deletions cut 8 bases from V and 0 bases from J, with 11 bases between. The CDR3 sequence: CASARDSSYNEQFF. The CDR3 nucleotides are TGTGCCAGCGCCCGCGACAGCTCCTACAATGAGCAGTTCTTC.

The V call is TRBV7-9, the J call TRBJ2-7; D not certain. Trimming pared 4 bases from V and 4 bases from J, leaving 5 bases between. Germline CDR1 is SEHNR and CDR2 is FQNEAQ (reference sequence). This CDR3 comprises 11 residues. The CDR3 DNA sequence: TGTGCCAGCAGCTCCTATTACGAGCAGTACTTC. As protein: CASSSYYEQYF.

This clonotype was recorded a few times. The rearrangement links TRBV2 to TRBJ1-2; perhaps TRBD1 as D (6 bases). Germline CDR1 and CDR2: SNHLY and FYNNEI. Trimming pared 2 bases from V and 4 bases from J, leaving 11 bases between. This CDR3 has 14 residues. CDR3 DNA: TGTGCCAGCAGTGAAAGTAGGGACACCTATGGCTACACCTTC. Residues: CASSESRDTYGYTF.

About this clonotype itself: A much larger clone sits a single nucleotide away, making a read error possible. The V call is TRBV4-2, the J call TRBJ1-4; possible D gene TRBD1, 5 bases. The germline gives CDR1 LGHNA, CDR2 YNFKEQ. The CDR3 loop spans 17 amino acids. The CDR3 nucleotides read TGTGCCAGCAGCCATGCTACAGGTCGGGTAACTAATGAAAAACTGTCTTTT. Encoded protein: CASSHATGRVTNEKLSF.

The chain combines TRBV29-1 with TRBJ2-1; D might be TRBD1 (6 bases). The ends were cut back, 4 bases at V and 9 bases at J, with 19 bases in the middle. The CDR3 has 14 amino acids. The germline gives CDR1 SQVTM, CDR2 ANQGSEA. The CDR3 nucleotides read TGCAGCGTTGGGTCGGGACACTATGATAGTGAGCAGTTCTTC. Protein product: CSVGSGHYDSEQFF.

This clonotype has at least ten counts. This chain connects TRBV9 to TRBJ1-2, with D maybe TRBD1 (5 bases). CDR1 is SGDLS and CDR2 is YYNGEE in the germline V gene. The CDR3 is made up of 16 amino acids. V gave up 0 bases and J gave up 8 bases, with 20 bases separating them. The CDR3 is CASSVATTVKTDGYTF. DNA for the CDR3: TGTGCCAGCAGCGTAGCTACGACAGTCAAAACGGACGGCTACACCTTC.

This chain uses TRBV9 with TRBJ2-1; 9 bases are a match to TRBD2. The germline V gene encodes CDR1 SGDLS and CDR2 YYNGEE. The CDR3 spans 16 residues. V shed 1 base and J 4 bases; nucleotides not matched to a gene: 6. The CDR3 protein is CASSVSLSGGYNEQFF. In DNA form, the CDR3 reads TGTGCCAGCAGCGTATCCTTGAGCGGGGGGTACAATGAGCAGTTCTTC.

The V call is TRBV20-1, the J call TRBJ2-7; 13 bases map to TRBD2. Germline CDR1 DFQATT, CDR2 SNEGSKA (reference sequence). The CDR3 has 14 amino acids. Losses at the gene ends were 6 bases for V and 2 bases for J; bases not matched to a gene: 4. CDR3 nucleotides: TGCAGTGCAGAAGGGACTAGCGGGACCTACGAGCAGTACTTC. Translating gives CSAEGTSGTYEQYF.

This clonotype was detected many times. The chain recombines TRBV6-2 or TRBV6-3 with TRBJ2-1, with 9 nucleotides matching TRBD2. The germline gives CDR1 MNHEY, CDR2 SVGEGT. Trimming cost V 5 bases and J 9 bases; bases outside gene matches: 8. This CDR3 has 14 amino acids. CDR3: CASSPEREVVEQFF. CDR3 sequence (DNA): TGTGCCAGCAGTCCCGAGCGGGAGGTTGTTGAGCAGTTCTTC.

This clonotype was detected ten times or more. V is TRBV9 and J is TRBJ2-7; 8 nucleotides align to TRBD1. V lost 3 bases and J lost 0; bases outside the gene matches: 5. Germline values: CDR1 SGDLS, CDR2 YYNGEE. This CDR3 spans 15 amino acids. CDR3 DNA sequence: TGTGCCAGCAGCGCAGGGGGCGGAAGCTCCTACGAGCAGTACTTC. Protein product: CASSAGGGSSYEQYF.

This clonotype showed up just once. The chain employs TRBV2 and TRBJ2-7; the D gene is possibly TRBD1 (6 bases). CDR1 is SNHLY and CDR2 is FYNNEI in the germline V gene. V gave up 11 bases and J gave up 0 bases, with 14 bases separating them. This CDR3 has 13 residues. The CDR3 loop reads CALPRDNSYEQYF. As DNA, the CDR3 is TGTGCCTTACCCCGGGACAACTCCTACGAGCAGTACTTC.

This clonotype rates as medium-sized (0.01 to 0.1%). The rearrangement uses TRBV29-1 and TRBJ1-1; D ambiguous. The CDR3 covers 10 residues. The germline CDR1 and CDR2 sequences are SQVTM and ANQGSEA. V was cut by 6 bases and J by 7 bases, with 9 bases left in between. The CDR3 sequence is CSVTTGEAFF. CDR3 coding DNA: TGCAGCGTGACCACGGGTGAAGCTTTCTTT.

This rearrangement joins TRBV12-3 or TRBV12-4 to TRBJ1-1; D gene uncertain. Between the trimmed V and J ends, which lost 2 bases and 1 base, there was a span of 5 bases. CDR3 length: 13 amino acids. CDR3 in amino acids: CASSLSANTEAFF. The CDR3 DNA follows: TGTGCCAGCAGTTTATCAGCGAACACTGAAGCTTTCTTT.

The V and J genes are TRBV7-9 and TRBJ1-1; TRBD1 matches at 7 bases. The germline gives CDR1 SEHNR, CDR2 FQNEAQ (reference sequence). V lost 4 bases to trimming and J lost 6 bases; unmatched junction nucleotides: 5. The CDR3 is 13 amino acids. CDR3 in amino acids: CASSSLGGAEAFF. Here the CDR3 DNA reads TGTGCCAGCAGCTCACTAGGGGGCGCTGAAGCTTTCTTT.